One and the same sample provided the 18 T cell receptor beta chains below, sequenced in a study of blood T cell repertoires in COVID-19. The data were produced by immunoSEQ multiplex PCR, yet TCRdb's version contains in-frame clones alone and is incomplete. The table records about 210,000 clones, 80% of them present only once. Sample: peripheral blood. Receptors were obtained from a man aged 60 to 75 with acute or convalescent COVID-19.

DNA for the CDR3: TGCAGCGTTTTTGATGCGGGAGTCCCCAATGAGCAGTTCTTC. It encodes CSVFDAGVPNEQFF. The chain recombines TRBV29-1 with TRBJ2-1; 7 nucleotides align to TRBD2. This CDR3 has 14 residues. Germline loops: CDR1 SQVTM, CDR2 ANQGSEA. The ends lost 5 bases at V and 6 bases at J; junction bases unmatched: 10.

The chain recombines TRBV27 with TRBJ2-7; D is ambiguous. Germline values: CDR1 MNHEY, CDR2 SMNVEV (reference sequence). Trimming removed 6 bases from V and 2 bases from J, with 17 bases in between. This CDR3 region has 15 residues. CDR3 DNA: TGTGCCAGCAGGCTCTACCCAGACGCGGCCTACGAGCAGTACTTC. As protein: CASRLYPDAAYEQYF.

V usage is TRBV24-1 and J usage is TRBJ1-3; no clear D gene. There are 16 residues in the CDR3. Deletions cut 3 bases from V and 0 bases from J, with 11 bases between. Germline V CDR1 and CDR2: KGHDR, SFDVKD. CDR3 bases: TGTGCCACCAGTGATCCTGGGGAGGGCTCTGGAAACACCATATATTTT. Its protein is CATSDPGEGSGNTIYF.

This chain links TRBV6-6 with TRBJ2-7; 7 bases are shared with TRBD1. CDR3 length: 18 residues. V gave up 5 bases and J gave up 1 base; unmatched junction bases: 17. Germline V gene lookup returns CDR1 MNHNY and CDR2 SVGAGI (reference sequence). CDR3 loop: CASSLGAPQGIRSYEQYF. The CDR3 nucleotides read TGTGCCAGCAGTCTGGGCGCCCCACAGGGGATTCGTTCCTACGAGCAGTACTTC.

V and J are TRBV4-1 and TRBJ1-4, with D perhaps matching TRBD1 (6 bases). The V end was cut by 4 bases, the J end by 15 bases, with 27 bases between. There are 16 residues in the CDR3. CDR1 and CDR2 from the germline V gene are MGHRA and YSYEKL. The CDR3 DNA sequence: TGCGCCAGCAGCCCCATGACATCCAGCGGGGGGCATGAGTTGTTTTTT. Amino acids: CASSPMTSSGGHELFF.

The chain combines TRBV10-3 with TRBJ1-2; D call uncertain. CDR1 ENHRY and CDR2 SYGVKD come from the germline V gene. The CDR3 is made up of 12 amino acids. V shed 2 bases and J shed 3 bases, with 4 bases lying between them. DNA for the CDR3: TGTGCCATCAGTGAGGGAGACTATGGCTACACCTTC. Translating it yields CAISEGDYGYTF.

The V gene is TRBV6-6, the J gene TRBJ2-3; maybe TRBD1 (6 bases). The germline V and J ends were trimmed by 0 bases and 2 bases, with 12 bases remaining between them. This CDR3 has 16 residues. Looked up from germline, CDR1 is MNHNY and CDR2 is SVGAGI (reference sequence). The CDR3 coding sequence is TGTGCCAGCAGTTACTCGAGGGGGATTAACACAGATACGCAGTATTTT. As protein: CASSYSRGINTDTQYF.

This clone was picked up a small number of times. This sample includes further DNA sequences coding for the same CDR3. The chain recombines TRBV10-3 with TRBJ1-2; the D gene is possibly TRBD1 (6 bases). Germline assignment: CDR1 ENHRY and CDR2 SYGVKD. This CDR3 is 13 amino acids long. Trimming shortened V by 3 bases and J by 2 bases, and 7 bases separated the two germline ends. DNA for the CDR3: TGTGCCATCAGTGAACAGGGCAACTATGGCTACACCTTC. It yields the protein CAISEQGNYGYTF.

This clone was observed a single time. The chain combines TRBV2 with TRBJ1-1; D unclear. Trimming left V 8 bases short and J 6 bases short, with 10 bases between. The CDR3 covers 11 residues. The germline CDR1 and CDR2 sequences are SNHLY and FYNNEI. The CDR3 is CASGVLSEAFF. The CDR3 DNA is TGTGCCAGCGGTGTACTTTCTGAAGCTTTCTTT.

This clone was seen just once. The chain joins TRBV3-1 (or the pseudogene TRBV3-2) to TRBJ2-2, with TRBD2 matching over 8 bases. J gave up 0 bases and V 6 bases, and 21 bases lay outside the gene matches. The germline V gene has CDR1 LGHDT and CDR2 YNNKEL (reference sequence). This CDR3 region has 21 residues. The CDR3: CASRSESGTRGELANTGELFF. The CDR3 DNA sequence: TGTGCCAGCAGATCCGAGTCCGGGACTAGAGGCGAGTTGGCGAACACCGGGGAGCTGTTTTTT.

The rearrangement joins TRBV29-1 to TRBJ1-1, with TRBD1 matching over 7 bases. This CDR3 region has 15 residues. V lost 5 bases and J lost 1; bases outside the gene matches: 10. CDR1 and CDR2 from the germline V gene are SQVTM and ANQGSEA. The CDR3 nucleotides are TGCAGCGTTAATCCTAAGGGGGCAGGGAACACTGAAGCTTTCTTT. Translating gives CSVNPKGAGNTEAFF.

V and J are TRBV4-3 and TRBJ1-2; D remains ambiguous. Germline V gives CDR1 LGHNA, CDR2 YSLEER. This CDR3 is 16 amino acids long. Trimming removed 0 bases from V and 3 bases from J, with 14 bases in between. The CDR3 DNA sequence: TGCGCCAGCAGCCAAGAGTACACCCGATTGGACTATGGCTACACCTTC. Residues: CASSQEYTRLDYGYTF.

The chain carries TRBV7-2 and TRBJ2-1, with 8 bases fitting TRBD1. The V gene's germline CDR1 is SGHTA and CDR2 FQGNSA. V was pared by 3 bases and J by 0 bases, with 1 base of the junction left unmatched. The CDR3 runs 15 residues. The CDR3: CASSFQGASYNEQFF. CDR3 DNA: TGTGCCAGCAGCTTTCAGGGGGCCTCCTACAATGAGCAGTTCTTC.

The chain links TRBV5-4 to TRBJ2-1; TRBD2 aligns across 8 bases. Germline values: CDR1 SGHNT, CDR2 YYREEE (reference sequence). This CDR3 spans 14 amino acids. The V and J ends lost 4 bases and 7 bases, in that order; junction bases with no gene match: 7. The CDR3 nucleotides are TGTGCCAGCAGCAGCGGACTAGCAGTGAATGAGCAGTTCTTC. Its translation is CASSSGLAVNEQFF.

This clone showed up just once. The chain employs TRBV30 and TRBJ2-7, with 11 bases aligning to TRBD2. CDR1 and CDR2 from the germline V gene are GTSNPN and SVGIG (reference sequence). The CDR3 runs 15 residues. V was clipped by 7 bases and J by 5 bases; unmatched bases: 13. The CDR3 nucleotides are TGTGCCTCCCAGCCCGCACTAGCGGGAGTGGACGAGCAGTACTTC. Its translation: CASQPALAGVDEQYF.

The table lists this clone with a count of one. At the DNA level, this CDR3 is encoded by other sequences in the same sample as well. This CDR3 reads CASSLDRVYEQYF. The CDR3 DNA reads as TGCGCCAGCAGCTTGGACAGGGTTTACGAGCAGTACTTC. The chain links TRBV5-1 to TRBJ2-7, with D perhaps matching TRBD1 (6 bases). The CDR3 extends over 13 amino acids. Trimming took 0 bases from V and 4 from J, leaving 8 bases between them. Germline CDR1 and CDR2: SGHRS and YFSETQ.

The chain combines TRBV5-1 with TRBJ1-1; D is undetermined. Germline V gene sequence: CDR1 SGHRS, CDR2 YFSETQ. The CDR3 is 14 residues long. V dropped 0 bases and J dropped 1 base, with 7 bases sitting between them. In nucleotides, the CDR3 is TGCGCCAGCAGCTTGGCGGTTCCGAACACTGAAGCTTTCTTT. This sequence encodes CASSLAVPNTEAFF.

V gene TRBV18 combines with J gene TRBJ2-1; maybe TRBD2 (6 bases). Trimming removed 6 bases from V and 1 base from J, with 13 bases in between. The germline V gene encodes CDR1 KGHSH and CDR2 LQKENI. This CDR3 is 15 amino acids long. The chain's CDR3 is CASSPIGGSYNEQFF. The CDR3 DNA follows: TGTGCCAGCTCCCCTATCGGGGGATCCTACAATGAGCAGTTCTTC.